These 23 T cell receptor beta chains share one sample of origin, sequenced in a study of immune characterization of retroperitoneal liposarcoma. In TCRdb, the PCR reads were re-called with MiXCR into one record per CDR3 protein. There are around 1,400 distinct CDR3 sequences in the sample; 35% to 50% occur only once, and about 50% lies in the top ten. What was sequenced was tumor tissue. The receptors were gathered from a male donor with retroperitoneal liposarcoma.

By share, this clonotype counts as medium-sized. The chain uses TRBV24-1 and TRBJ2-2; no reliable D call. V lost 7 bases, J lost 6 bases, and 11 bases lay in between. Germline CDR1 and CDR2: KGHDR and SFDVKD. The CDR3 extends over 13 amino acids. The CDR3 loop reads CATSALGPGELFF. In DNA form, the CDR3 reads TGTGCCACCAGCGCCCTAGGACCCGGGGAGCTGTTTTTT.

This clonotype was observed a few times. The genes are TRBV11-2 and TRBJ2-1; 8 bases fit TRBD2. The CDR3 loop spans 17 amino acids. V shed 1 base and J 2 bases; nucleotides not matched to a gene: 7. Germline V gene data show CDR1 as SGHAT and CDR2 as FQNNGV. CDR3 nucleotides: TGTGCCAGCAGCTTAGGGTTAGGGACTAGGACCTACAATGAGCAGTTCTTC. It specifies CASSLGLGTRTYNEQFF.

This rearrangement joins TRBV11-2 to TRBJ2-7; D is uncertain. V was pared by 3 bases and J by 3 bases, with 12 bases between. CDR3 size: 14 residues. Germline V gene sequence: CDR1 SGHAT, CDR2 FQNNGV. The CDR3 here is CASSFNSGDYEQYF. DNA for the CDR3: TGTGCCAGCAGCTTTAACAGTGGGGACTACGAGCAGTACTTC.

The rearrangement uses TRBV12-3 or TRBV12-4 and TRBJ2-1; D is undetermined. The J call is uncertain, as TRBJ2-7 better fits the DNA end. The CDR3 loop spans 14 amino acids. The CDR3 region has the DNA TGTGCCAGCAGTTTTGGCGGAGTCTCCTACGAGCAGTACTTC. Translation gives CASSFGGVSYEQYF.

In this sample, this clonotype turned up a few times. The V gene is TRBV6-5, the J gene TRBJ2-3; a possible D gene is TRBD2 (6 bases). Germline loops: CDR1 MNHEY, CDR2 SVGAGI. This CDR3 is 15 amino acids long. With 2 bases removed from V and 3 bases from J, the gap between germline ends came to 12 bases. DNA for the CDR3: TGTGCCAGCAGTTACGTGGCTAGCGAGACAGATACGCAGTATTTT. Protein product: CASSYVASETDTQYF.

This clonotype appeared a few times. The CDR3 DNA is TGTGCCGGCCGACTAGCGGGAAGGAATGAGCAGTTCTTC. It codes for CAGRLAGRNEQFF. The V gene is TRBV6-1, the J gene TRBJ2-1, with 11 bases that match TRBD2. This CDR3 region has 13 residues. With V trimmed by 11 bases and J by 7 bases, 7 bases remained unmatched. The germline V gene encodes CDR1 MNHNS and CDR2 SASEGT.

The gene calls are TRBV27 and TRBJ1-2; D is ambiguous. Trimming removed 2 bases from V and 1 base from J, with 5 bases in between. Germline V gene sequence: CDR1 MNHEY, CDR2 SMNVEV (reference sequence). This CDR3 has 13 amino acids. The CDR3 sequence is CASSLKNNYGYTF. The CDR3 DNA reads TGTGCCAGCAGTTTAAAGAATAACTATGGCTACACCTTC.

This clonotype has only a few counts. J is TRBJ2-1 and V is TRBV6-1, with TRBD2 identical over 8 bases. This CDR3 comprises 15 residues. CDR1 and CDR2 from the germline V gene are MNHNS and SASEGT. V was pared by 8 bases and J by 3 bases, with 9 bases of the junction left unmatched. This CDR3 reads CASRAGLVLYNEQFF. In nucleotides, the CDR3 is TGTGCCAGCCGGGCGGGACTAGTCCTCTACAATGAGCAGTTCTTC.

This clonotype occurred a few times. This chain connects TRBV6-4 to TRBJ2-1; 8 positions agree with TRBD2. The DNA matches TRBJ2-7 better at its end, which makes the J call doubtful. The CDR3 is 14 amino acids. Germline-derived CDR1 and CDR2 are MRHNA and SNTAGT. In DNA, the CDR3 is TGTGCCAGCAGTGAAGCGGGAGCGGGAGATACGCAGTACTTC. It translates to CASSEAGAGDTQYF.

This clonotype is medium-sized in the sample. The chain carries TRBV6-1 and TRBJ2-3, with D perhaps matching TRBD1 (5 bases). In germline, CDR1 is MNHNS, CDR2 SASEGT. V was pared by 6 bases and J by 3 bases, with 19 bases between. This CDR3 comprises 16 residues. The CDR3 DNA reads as TGTGCCAGCAGCGCTCAGGGCCACCAAGTGACAGATACGCAGTATTTT. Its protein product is CASSAQGHQVTDTQYF.

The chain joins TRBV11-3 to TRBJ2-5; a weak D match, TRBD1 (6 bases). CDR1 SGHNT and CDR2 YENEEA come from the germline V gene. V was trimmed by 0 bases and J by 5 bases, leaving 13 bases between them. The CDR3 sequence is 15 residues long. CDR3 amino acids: CASSLDLSGAETQYF. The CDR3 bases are TGTGCCAGCAGCTTAGATCTTTCAGGGGCGGAGACCCAGTACTTC.

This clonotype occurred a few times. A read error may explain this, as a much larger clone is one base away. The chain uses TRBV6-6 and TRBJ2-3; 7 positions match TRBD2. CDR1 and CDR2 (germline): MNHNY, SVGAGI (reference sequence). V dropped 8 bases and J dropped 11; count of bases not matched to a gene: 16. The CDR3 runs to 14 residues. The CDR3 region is CASAGGAGDQEQYF. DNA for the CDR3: TGTGCCAGCGCTGGTGGGGCGGGAGATCAGGAGCAGTATTTT.

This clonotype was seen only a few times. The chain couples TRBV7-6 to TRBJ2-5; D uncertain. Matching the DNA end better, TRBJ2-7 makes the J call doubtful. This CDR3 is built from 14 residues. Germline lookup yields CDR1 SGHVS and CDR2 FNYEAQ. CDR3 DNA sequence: TGTGCCAGCAGCTTCGGATTTCCCGCCTACGAGCAGTACTTC. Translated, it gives CASSFGFPAYEQYF.

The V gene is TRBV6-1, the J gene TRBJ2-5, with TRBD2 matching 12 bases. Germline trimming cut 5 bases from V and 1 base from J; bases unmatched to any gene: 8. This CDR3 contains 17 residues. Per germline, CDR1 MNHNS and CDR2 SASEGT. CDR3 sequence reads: CASSRRTGLAGQETQYF. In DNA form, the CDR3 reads TGTGCCAGCAGTCGACGTACGGGACTAGCGGGCCAAGAGACCCAGTACTTC.

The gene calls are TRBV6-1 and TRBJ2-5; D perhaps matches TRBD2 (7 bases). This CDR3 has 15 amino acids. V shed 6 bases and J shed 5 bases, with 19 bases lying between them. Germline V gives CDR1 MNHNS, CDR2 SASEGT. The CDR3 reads CASSHNLGGRETQYF. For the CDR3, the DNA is TGTGCCAGCAGCCATAACCTGGGGGGGCGGGAGACCCAGTACTTC.

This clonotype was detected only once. CDR3 protein: CASSFRRTVNNEQFF. The CDR3 DNA sequence: TGTGCCAGCAGCTTCAGACGGACGGTTAACAATGAGCAGTTCTTC. The chain couples TRBV11-3 to TRBJ2-1; D is uncertain. Germline loops: CDR1 SGHNT, CDR2 YENEEA. V shed 3 bases and J shed 5 bases, with 14 bases lying between them. The CDR3 covers 15 residues. Filled out from reference TRBV11-3 and TRBJ2-1, the complete variable domain reads EAGVVQSPRYKIIEKKQPVAFWCNPISGHNTLYWYLQNLGQGPELLIRYENEEAVDDSQLPKDRFSAERLKGVDSTLKIQPAELGDSAVYLCASSFRRTVNNEQFFGPGTRLTVL.

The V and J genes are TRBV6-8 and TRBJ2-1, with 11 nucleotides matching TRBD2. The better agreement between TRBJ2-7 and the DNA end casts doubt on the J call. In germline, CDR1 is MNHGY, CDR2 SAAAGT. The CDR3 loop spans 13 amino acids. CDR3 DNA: TGTGCCGGCCGACTAGCGGGAAGGAATGAGCAGTACTTC. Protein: CAGRLAGRNEQYF.

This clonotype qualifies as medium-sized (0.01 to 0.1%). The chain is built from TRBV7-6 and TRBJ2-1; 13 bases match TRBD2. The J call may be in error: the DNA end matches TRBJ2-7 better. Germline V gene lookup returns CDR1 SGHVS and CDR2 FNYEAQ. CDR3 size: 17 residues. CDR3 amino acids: CASSTTSGGSMSYEQYF. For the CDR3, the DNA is TGTGCCAGCAGCACGACTAGCGGGGGGTCCATGTCCTACGAGCAGTACTTC.

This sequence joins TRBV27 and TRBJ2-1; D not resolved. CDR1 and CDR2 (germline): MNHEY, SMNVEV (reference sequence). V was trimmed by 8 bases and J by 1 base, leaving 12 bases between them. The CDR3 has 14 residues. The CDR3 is CASWSDPSYNEQFF. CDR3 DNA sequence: TGTGCCAGCTGGTCAGACCCGTCCTACAATGAGCAGTTCTTC.

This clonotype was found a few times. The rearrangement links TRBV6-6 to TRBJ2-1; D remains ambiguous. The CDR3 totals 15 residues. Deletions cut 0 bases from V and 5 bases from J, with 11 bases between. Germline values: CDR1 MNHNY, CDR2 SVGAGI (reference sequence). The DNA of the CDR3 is TGTGCCAGCAGTTACTCGGCTAGAGCGAACAATGAGCAGTTCTTC. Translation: CASSYSARANNEQFF.

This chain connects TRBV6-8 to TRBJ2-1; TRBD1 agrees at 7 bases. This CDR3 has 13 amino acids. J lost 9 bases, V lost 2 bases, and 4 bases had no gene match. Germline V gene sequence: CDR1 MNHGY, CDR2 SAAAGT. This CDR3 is CASSYKGAVEQFF. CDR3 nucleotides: TGTGCCAGCAGTTACAAGGGGGCGGTTGAGCAGTTCTTC.

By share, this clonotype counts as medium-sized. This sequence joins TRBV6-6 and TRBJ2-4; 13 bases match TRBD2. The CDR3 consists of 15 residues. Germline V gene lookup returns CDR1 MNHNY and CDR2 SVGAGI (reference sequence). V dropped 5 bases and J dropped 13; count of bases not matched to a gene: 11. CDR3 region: CASSGLAGAYNEQYF. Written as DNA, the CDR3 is TGTGCCAGCAGTGGACTAGCGGGAGCCTACAATGAGCAGTACTTC.

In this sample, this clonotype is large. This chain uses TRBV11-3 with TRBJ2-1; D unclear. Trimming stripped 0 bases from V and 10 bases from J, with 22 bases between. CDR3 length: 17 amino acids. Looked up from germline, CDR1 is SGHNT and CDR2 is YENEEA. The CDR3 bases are TGTGCCAGCAGCTTAGATCTTGTGGCCGACCCGCAGGACGAGCAGTTCTTC. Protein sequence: CASSLDLVADPQDEQFF.